The T cell receptor beta chain described here comes from a study of blood T cell repertoires in COVID-19. Overall study: T cells, B-cell-depleted T cells, or PBMCs supplied cDNA or gDNA.

Those who participated ranged in age from about 18 to 89 years and resided in under 25 US areas. Either two negative PCRs, clearance, or symptom resolution qualified Cohort 3 donors as recovered. Trimming cost V 5 bases and J 7 bases; bases outside gene matches: 9. The CDR3 has 15 amino acids. Germline lookup yields CDR1 LNHDA and CDR2 SQIVND (reference sequence). As processed by the authors: The assay estimated nucleated cells by amplifying reference gene primers. Generated by immunoSEQ multiplex PCR, the TCRdb table keeps only in-frame clones and is missing some. Clone size and the V and J calls come from that table; the DNA yielded D and trimming. The sample lists around 390,000 clones; about 87% were seen once.

The sequence derives from a woman aged 45-60 years who had recovered from COVID-19. The source material was PBMCs or T cells enriched from blood (not recorded which). The chain has TRBV19 and TRBJ2-1; 9 bases line up with TRBD1. The CDR3 is CASSLTGTGTNEQFF. In DNA form, the CDR3 reads TGTGCCAGTAGTCTCACCGGGACAGGGACGAATGAGCAGTTCTTC.